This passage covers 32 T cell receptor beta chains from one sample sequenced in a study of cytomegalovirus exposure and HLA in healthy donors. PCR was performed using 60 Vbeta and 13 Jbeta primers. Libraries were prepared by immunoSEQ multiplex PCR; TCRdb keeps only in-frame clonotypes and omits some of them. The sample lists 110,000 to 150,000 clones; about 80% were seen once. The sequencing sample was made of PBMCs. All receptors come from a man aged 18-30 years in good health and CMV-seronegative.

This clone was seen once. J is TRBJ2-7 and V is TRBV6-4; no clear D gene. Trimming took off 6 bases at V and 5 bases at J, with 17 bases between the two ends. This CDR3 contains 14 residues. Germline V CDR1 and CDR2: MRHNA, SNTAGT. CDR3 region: CASREGRRPDEQYF. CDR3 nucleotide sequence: TGTGCCAGCAGGGAAGGCAGGCGCCCAGACGAGCAGTACTTC.

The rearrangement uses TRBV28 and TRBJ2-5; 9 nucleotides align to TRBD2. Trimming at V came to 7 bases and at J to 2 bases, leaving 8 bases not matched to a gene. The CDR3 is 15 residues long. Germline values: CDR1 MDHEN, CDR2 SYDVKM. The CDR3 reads CASTTVAGDQETQYF. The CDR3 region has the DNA TGTGCCAGCACCACGGTAGCGGGGGATCAAGAGACCCAGTACTTC.

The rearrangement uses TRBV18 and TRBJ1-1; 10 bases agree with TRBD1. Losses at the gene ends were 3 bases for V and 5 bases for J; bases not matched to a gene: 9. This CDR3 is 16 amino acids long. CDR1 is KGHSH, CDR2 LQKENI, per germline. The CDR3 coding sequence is TGTGCCAGCTCACCCACGGGACAGGGGCTATGGACTGAAGCTTTCTTT. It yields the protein CASSPTGQGLWTEAFF.

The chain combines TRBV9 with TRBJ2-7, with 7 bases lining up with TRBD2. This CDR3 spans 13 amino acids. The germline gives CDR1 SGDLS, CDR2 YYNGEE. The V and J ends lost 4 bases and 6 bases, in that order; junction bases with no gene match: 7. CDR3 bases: TGTGCCAGCAGCACGCAAGCGGGGTTCGAGCAGTACTTC. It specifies CASSTQAGFEQYF.

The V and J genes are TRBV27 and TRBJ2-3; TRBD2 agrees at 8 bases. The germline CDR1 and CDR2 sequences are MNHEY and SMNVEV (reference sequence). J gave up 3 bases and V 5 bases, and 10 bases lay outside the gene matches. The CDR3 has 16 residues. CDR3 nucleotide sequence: TGTGCCAGCAGTGCCGGACCGGGACTAGGAACAGATACGCAGTATTTT. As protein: CASSAGPGLGTDTQYF.

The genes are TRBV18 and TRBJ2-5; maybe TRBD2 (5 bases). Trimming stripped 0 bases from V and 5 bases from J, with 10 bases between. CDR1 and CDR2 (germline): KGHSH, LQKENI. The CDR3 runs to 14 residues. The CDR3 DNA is TGTGCCAGCTCACCACCGGGAGCCCGGGAGACCCAGTACTTC. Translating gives CASSPPGARETQYF.

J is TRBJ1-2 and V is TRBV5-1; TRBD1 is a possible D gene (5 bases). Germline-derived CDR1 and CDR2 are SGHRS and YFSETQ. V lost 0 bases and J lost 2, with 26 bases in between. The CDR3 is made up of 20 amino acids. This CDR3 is CASSLAGTGHLREGNYGYTF. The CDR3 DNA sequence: TGCGCCAGCAGCTTGGCTGGGACCGGGCACCTTAGGGAGGGCAACTATGGCTACACCTTC.

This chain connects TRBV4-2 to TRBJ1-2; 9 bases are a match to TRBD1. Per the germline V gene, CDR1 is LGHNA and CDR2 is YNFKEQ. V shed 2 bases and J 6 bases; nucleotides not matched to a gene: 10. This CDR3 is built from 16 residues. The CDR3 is CASSQRPDRGADGYTF. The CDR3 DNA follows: TGTGCCAGCAGCCAACGGCCGGACAGGGGAGCGGATGGCTACACCTTC.

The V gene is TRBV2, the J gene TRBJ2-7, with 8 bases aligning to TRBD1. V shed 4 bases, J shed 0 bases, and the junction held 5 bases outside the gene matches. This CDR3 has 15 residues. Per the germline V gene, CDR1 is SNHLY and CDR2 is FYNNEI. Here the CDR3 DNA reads TGTGCCAGCAGTGGGTCCAGGGGGCTCTCCTACGAGCAGTACTTC. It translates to CASSGSRGLSYEQYF.

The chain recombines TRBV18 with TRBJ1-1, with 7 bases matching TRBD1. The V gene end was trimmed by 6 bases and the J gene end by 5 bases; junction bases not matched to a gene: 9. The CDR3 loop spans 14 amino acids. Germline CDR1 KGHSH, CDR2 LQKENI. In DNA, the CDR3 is TGTGCCAGCTCCCGAGGGACAGCCGATACTGAAGCTTTCTTT. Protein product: CASSRGTADTEAFF.

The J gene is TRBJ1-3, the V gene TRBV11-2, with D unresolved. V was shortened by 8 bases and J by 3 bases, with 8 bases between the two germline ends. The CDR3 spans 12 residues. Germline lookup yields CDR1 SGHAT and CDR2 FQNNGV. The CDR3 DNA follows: TGTGCCAGCCGTTCGGGTGGAAACACCATATATTTT. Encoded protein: CASRSGGNTIYF.

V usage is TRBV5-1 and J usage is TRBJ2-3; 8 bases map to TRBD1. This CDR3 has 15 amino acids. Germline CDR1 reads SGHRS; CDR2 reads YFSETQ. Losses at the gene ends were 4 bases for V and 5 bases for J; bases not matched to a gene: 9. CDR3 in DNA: TGCGCCAGCAGCCCCATGGACAGGGCCGGAGATACGCAGTATTTT. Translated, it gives CASSPMDRAGDTQYF.

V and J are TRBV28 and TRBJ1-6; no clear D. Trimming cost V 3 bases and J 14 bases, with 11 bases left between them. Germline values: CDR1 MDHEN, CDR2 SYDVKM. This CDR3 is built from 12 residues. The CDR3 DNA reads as TGTGCCAGCAGTTTTCAGGAGCGGGCCCTCCACTTT. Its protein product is CASSFQERALHF.

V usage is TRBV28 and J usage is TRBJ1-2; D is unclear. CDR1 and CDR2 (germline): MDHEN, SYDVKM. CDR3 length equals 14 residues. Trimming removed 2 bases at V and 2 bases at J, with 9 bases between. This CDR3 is CASSLPGRNYGYTF. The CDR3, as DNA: TGTGCCAGCAGTTTACCCGGGAGAAACTATGGCTACACCTTC.

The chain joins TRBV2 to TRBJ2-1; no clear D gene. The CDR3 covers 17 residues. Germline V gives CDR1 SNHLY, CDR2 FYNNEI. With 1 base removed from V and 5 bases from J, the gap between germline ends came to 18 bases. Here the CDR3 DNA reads TGTGCCAGCAGTGAAGAGGTTTCGGAAAACCTAGACAATGAGCAGTTCTTC. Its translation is CASSEEVSENLDNEQFF.

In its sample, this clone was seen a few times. CDR3 residues: CASSLGPGNTGELFF. In DNA form, the CDR3 reads TGTGCCAGCAGCCTGGGCCCGGGAAACACCGGGGAGCTGTTTTTT. The rearrangement uses TRBV5-6 and TRBJ2-2; tentative D call: TRBD2 (5 bases). The CDR3 has 15 residues. The ends were cut back, 4 bases at V and 2 bases at J, with 12 bases in the middle. Germline CDR1 is SGHDT and CDR2 is YYEEEE.

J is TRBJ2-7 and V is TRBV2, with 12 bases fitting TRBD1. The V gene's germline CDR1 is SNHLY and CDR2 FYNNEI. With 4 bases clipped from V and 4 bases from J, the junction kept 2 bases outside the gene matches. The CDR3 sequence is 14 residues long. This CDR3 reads CASSGDRGLYEQYF. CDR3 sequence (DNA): TGTGCCAGCAGTGGGGACAGGGGGCTATACGAGCAGTACTTC.

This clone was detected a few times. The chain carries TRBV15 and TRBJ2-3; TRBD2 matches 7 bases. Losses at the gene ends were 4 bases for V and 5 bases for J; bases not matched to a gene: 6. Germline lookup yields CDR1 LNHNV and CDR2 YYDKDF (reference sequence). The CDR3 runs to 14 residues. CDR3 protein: CATSMGGGGDTQYF. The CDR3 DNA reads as TGTGCCACCAGCATGGGTGGCGGGGGAGATACGCAGTATTTT. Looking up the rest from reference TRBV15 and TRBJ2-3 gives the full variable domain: DAMVIQNPRYQVTQFGKPVTLSCSQTLNHNVMYWYQQKSSQAPKLLFHYYDKDFNNEADTPDNFQSRRPNTSFCFLDIRSPGLGDTAMYLCATSMGGGGDTQYFGPGTRLTVL.

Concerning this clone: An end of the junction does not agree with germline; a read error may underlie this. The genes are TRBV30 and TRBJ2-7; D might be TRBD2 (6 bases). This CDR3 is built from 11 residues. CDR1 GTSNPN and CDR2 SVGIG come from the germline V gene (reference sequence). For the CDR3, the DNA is TGTGCCCGGAGTCGGGGGATCGAGCAGTACTTC. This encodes CARSRGIEQYF.

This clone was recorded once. DNA of the CDR3: TGTGCCAGCAGCTCGCAAAACAGACTAGCGGGAGGCGATGAGCAGTTCTTC. Its translation: CASSSQNRLAGGDEQFF. The chain couples TRBV11-2 to TRBJ2-1, with TRBD2 matching 13 bases. V lost 4 bases and J lost 8; bases outside the gene matches: 11. CDR1 and CDR2 (germline): SGHAT, FQNNGV. The CDR3 has 17 residues.

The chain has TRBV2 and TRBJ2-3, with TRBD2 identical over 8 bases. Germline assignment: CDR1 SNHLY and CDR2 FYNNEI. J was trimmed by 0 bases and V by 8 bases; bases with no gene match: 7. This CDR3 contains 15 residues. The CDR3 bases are TGTGCCAGCTTGCTCACTAGCGGTAGCACAGATACGCAGTATTTT. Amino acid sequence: CASLLTSGSTDTQYF.

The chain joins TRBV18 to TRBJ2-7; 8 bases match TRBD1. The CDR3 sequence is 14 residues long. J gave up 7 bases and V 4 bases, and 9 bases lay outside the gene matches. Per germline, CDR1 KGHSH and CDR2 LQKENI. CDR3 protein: CASSRQRTGQEQYF. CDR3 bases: TGTGCCAGCTCACGCCAACGGACAGGGCAAGAGCAGTACTTC.

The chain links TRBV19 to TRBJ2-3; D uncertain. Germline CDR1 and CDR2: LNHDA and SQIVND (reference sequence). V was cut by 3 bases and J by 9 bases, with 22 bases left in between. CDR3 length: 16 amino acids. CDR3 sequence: CASSILESPPLETQYF. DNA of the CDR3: TGTGCCAGTAGTATCTTGGAGTCCCCGCCCTTGGAGACGCAGTATTTT. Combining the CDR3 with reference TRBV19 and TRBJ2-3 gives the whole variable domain DGGITQSPKYLFRKEGQNVTLSCEQNLNHDAMYWYRQDPGQGLRLIYYSQIVNDFQKGDIAEGYSVSREKKESFPLTVTSAQKNPTAFYLCASSILESPPLETQYFGPGTRLTVL.

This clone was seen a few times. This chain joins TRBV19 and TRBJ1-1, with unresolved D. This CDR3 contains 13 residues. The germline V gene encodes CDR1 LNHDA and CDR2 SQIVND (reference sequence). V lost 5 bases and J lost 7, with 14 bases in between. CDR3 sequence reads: CASSATTAGEAFF. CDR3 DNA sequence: TGTGCCAGTAGTGCGACAACAGCAGGTGAAGCTTTCTTT.

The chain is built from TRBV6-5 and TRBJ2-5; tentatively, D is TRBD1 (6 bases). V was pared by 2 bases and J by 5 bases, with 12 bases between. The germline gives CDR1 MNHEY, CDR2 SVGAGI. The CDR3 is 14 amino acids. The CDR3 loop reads CASSYMGAQETQYF. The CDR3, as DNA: TGTGCCAGCAGTTACATGGGGGCCCAGGAGACCCAGTACTTC.

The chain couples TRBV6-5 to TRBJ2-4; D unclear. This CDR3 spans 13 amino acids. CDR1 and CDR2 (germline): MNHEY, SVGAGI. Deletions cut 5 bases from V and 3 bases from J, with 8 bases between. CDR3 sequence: CASSDRDKNIQYF. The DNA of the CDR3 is TGTGCCAGCAGTGATAGAGACAAAAACATTCAGTACTTC.

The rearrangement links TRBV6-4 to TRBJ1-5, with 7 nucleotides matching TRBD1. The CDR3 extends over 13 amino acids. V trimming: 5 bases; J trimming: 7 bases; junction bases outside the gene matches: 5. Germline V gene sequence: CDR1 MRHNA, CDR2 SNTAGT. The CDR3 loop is CASSPGGGQPQHF. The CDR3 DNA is TGTGCCAGCAGTCCAGGGGGAGGACAGCCCCAGCATTTT.

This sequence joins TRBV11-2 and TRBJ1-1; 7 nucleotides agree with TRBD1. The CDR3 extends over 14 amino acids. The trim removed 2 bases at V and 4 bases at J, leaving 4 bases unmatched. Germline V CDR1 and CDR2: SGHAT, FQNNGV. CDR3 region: CASSLWRQGTEAFF. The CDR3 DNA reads TGTGCCAGCAGCTTATGGAGACAGGGCACTGAAGCTTTCTTT.

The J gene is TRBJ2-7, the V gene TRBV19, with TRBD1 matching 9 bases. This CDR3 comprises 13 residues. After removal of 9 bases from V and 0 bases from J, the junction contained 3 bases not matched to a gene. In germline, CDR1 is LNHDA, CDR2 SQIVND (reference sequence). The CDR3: CASEDRGSYEQYF. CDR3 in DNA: TGTGCCAGCGAGGACAGGGGCTCCTACGAGCAGTACTTC.

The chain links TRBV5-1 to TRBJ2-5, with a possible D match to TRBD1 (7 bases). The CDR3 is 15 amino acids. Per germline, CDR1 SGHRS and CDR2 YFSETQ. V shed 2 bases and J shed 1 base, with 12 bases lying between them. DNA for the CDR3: TGCGCCAGCAGCTTTCAGGGGGGCCCCCAAGAGACCCAGTACTTC. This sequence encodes CASSFQGGPQETQYF.

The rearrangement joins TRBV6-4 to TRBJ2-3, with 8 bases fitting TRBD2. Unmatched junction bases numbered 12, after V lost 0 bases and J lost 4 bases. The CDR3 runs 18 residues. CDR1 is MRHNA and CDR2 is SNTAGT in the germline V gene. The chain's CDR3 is CASSDSIFTGGPPDTQYF. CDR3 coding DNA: TGTGCCAGCAGTGACTCGATTTTCACGGGGGGGCCCCCAGATACGCAGTATTTT.

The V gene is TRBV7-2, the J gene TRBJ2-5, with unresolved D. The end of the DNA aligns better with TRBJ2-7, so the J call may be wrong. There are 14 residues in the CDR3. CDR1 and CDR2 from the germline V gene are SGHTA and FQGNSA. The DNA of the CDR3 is TGTGCCAGCAGCTTAATGGAGAGCTCCTACGAGCAGTACTTC. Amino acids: CASSLMESSYEQYF.